A selection of T cell receptor beta chains follows, all from one sample in a study of blood T cells in healthy people across ages. MiXCR, applied by TCRdb to the 5' RACE reads, yields one record per CDR3 protein. The sample lists about 1,400,000 distinct CDR3 sequences, 59% occurring once. Sequencing was carried out using blood. The origin of the receptors is a man aged 18 to 30 in good health. Each CDR3 is given with its conserved first and last residue. D genes are given only for firm matches. Clone size is given for some rows only: seen once, a few or many times, or a class if the clone is expanded.

size: few
V: TRBV7-2
J: TRBJ2-1
D: NA
CDR3: CASNRPGLREQFF
DNA: TGTGCCAGCAACCGACCCGGACTTAGGGAGCAGTTCTTC

size: NA
V: TRBV7-2
J: TRBJ2-1
D: NA
CDR3: CVSSLVPARVVLDEQFF
DNA: TGTGTCAGCAGCTTAGTTCCCGCTAGAGTTGTTTTGGATGAGCAGTTCTTC

size: NA
V: TRBV21-1
J: TRBJ2-4
D: NA
CDR3: CASSKERDNKNIQYF
DNA: TGTGCCAGCAGCAAAGAAAGGGATAACAAAAACATTCAGTACTTC

size: NA
V: TRBV7-2
J: TRBJ2-5
D: TRBD2
CDR3: CASSPVAVAGGQETQYF
DNA: TGTGCCAGCAGCCCCGTCGCGGTAGCGGGGGGCCAAGAGACCCAGTACTTC

size: NA
V: TRBV7-2
J: TRBJ2-7
D: TRBD1
CDR3: CASSLTGAAYEQYF
DNA: TGTGCCAGCAGCTTAACAGGGGCGGCCTACGAGCAGTACTTC

size: NA
V: TRBV19
J: TRBJ2-1
D: NA
CDR3: CASSIDRAGNEQFF
DNA: TGTGCCAGTAGTATAGATCGGGCGGGAAATGAGCAGTTCTTC

size: NA
V: TRBV7-2
J: TRBJ2-1
D: TRBD2
CDR3: CASGKPGRANEQFF
DNA: TGTGCCAGCGGCAAGCCAGGGAGGGCGAATGAGCAGTTCTTC

size: NA
V: TRBV12-3/TRBV12-4
J: TRBJ2-2
D: NA
CDR3: CASTETGELFF
DNA: TGTGCCAGCACCGAAACCGGGGAGCTGTTTTTT

size: few
V: TRBV9
J: TRBJ1-6
D: NA
CDR3: CASSVVEGYTLHF
DNA: TGTGCCAGCAGCGTAGTCGAGGGGTATACCCTCCACTTT

size: NA
V: TRBV3-1
J: TRBJ2-7
D: NA
CDR3: CASSQGMLSYEQYF
DNA: TGTGCCAGCAGCCAAGGTATGCTCTCCTACGAGCAGTACTTC

size: NA
V: TRBV27
J: TRBJ1-1
D: NA
CDR3: CASSPPQGGNTEAFF
DNA: TGTGCCAGCAGTCCCCCCCAGGGTGGGAACACTGAAGCTTTCTTT

size: NA
V: TRBV2
J: TRBJ2-3
D: NA
CDR3: CASSPALAPTDTQYF
DNA: TGTGCCAGCAGCCCGGCCTTAGCCCCCACAGATACGCAGTATTTT

size: NA
V: TRBV20-1
J: TRBJ2-1
D: TRBD2
CDR3: CSARDLLAGGLTGPLYEQFF
DNA: TGCAGTGCTAGAGACCTCCTAGCGGGGGGGCTCACTGGCCCACTTTATGAGCAGTTCTTC

size: NA
V: TRBV4-3
J: TRBJ2-2
D: TRBD1
CDR3: CASSQGGGAAGELFF
DNA: TGCGCCAGCAGCCAAGGAGGGGGCGCGGCCGGGGAGCTGTTTTTT

size: NA
V: TRBV20-1
J: TRBJ2-7
D: TRBD2
CDR3: CSASAGGSSYEQYF
DNA: TGCAGTGCTAGTGCGGGAGGAAGCTCCTACGAGCAGTACTTC

size: NA
V: TRBV4-1
J: TRBJ2-7
D: TRBD2
CDR3: CASSHPSGGAYEQYF
DNA: TGCGCCAGCAGCCACCCTAGCGGGGGAGCCTACGAGCAGTACTTC

size: NA
V: TRBV28
J: TRBJ1-1
D: NA
CDR3: CASSEGNVNTEAFF
DNA: TGTGCCAGCAGCGAGGGAAATGTGAACACTGAAGCTTTCTTT